One and the same sample provided the 11 T cell receptor beta chains below, sequenced in a study of T cells in localized non-small cell lung cancer. Profiling relied on immunoSEQ multiplex PCR, and the TCRdb table lists in-frame clones only, not all of them. Altogether 2,500 to 3,500 clones are present, 29% being singletons, with the ten largest covering around 15%. The source material was lung tumor tissue, sampled before any cancer treatment. These receptors were obtained from a man between 40 and 70 years old with stage III lung adenocarcinoma.

This clone was seen more than once but under ten times. V and J are TRBV30 and TRBJ1-1, with D possibly being TRBD1 (6 bases). CDR1 is GTSNPN and CDR2 is SVGIG in the germline V gene (reference sequence). The ends were cut back, 4 bases at V and 4 bases at J, with 22 bases in the middle. This CDR3 has 16 residues. The CDR3 reads CAWKDFDQQGSTEAFF. CDR3 bases: TGTGCCTGGAAAGACTTCGATCAACAGGGATCCACTGAAGCTTTCTTT.

The table lists this clone with a few counts. The chain is built from TRBV28 and TRBJ1-5; D call uncertain. V dropped 4 bases and J dropped 7 bases, with 8 bases sitting between them. This CDR3 is built from 12 residues. Per germline, CDR1 MDHEN and CDR2 SYDVKM. CDR3 DNA sequence: TGTGCCAGCAGTTCCGTGGAGCAGCCCCAGCATTTT. It translates to CASSSVEQPQHF. Complete variable domain (other parts from reference TRBV28 and TRBJ1-5): DVKVTQSSRYLVKRTGEKVFLECVQDMDHENMFWYRQDPGLGLRLIYFSYDVKMKEKGDIPEGYSVSREKKERFSLILESASTNQTSMYLCASSSVEQPQHFGDGTRLSIL.

The J gene is TRBJ2-5, the V gene TRBV19, with 10 bases identical to TRBD2. The germline V gene has CDR1 LNHDA and CDR2 SQIVND (reference sequence). The junction had 8 bases not matched to a gene; V was cut back by 8 bases and J by 5 bases. This CDR3 is built from 14 residues. In DNA form, the CDR3 reads TGTGCCAGTTCAGAGCGGGGGGGCAGGGAGACCCAGTACTTC. It codes for CASSERGGRETQYF.

This clone has a handful of counts. V usage is TRBV11-3 and J usage is TRBJ2-3; D remains ambiguous. The CDR3 extends over 15 amino acids. The germline V gene has CDR1 SGHNT and CDR2 YENEEA. V lost 5 bases to trimming and J lost 4 bases, with 16 bases between them. CDR3 sequence (DNA): TGTGCCAGCAGCCTAGTCTCCCTGTCCCCAGATACGCAGTATTTT. Amino acid sequence: CASSLVSLSPDTQYF.

The chain carries TRBV29-1 and TRBJ2-1, with 8 nucleotides matching TRBD2. The V and J ends lost 4 bases and 9 bases, in that order; junction bases with no gene match: 5. There are 12 residues in the CDR3. The germline V gene has CDR1 SQVTM and CDR2 ANQGSEA. CDR3 sequence: CSVGAGVTEQFF. CDR3 DNA sequence: TGCAGCGTTGGAGCGGGAGTGACTGAGCAGTTCTTC.

Sample share makes this clone medium-sized. This chain joins TRBV11-3 and TRBJ2-3, with 14 bases that match TRBD2. The V gene end was trimmed by 4 bases and the J gene end by 5 bases; junction bases not matched to a gene: 11. This CDR3 has 18 residues. Per the germline V gene, CDR1 is SGHNT and CDR2 is YENEEA. The CDR3 spells CASSSPGLAGGRGDTQYF. The CDR3, as DNA: TGTGCCAGCAGCTCCCCCGGACTAGCGGGGGGCCGGGGAGATACGCAGTATTTT.

The V and J genes are TRBV5-1 and TRBJ2-1, with D unclear. V was shortened by 4 bases and J by 1 base, with 12 bases between the two germline ends. The CDR3 has 15 amino acids. Germline V gene sequence: CDR1 SGHRS, CDR2 YFSETQ. The CDR3 DNA reads as TGCGCCAGCAGCCAGCCCGACGGGTCCTACAATGAGCAGTTCTTC. This translates into CASSQPDGSYNEQFF.

The chain combines TRBV19 with TRBJ1-3, with D unresolved. Trimming shortened V by 10 bases and J by 2 bases, and 15 bases separated the two germline ends. Per the germline V gene, CDR1 is LNHDA and CDR2 is SQIVND (reference sequence). This CDR3 is 14 amino acids long. The CDR3 DNA follows: TGTGCCACCTATGGGCCCCGCACTGGAAACACCATATATTTT. Amino acids: CATYGPRTGNTIYF.

This clone was counted only a few times. The genes are TRBV19 and TRBJ1-1; perhaps TRBD1 as D (6 bases). V was clipped by 7 bases and J by 3 bases, with 18 bases between them. From germline, CDR1 is LNHDA and CDR2 SQIVND (reference sequence). The CDR3 extends over 15 amino acids. CDR3 amino acids: CASTRLETGHTEAFF. Written as DNA, the CDR3 is TGTGCCAGTACTAGATTAGAAACAGGGCACACTGAAGCTTTCTTT.

A few counts support this clone. The chain recombines TRBV9 with TRBJ1-5; 7 nucleotides align to TRBD1. The CDR3 contains 14 residues. The V and J ends lost 5 bases and 1 base, in that order; junction bases with no gene match: 3. Looked up from germline, CDR1 is SGDLS and CDR2 is YYNGEE. Here the CDR3 reads CASSDRVSNQPQHF. As DNA, the CDR3 is TGTGCCAGCAGTGACAGGGTCAGCAATCAGCCCCAGCATTTT.

In this sample, this clone is medium-sized. The J gene is TRBJ2-5, the V gene TRBV11-3; 8 nucleotides match TRBD2. CDR1 and CDR2 from the germline V gene are SGHNT and YENEEA. V gave up 4 bases and J gave up 2 bases; unmatched junction bases: 18. The CDR3 runs 19 residues. CDR3 nucleotides: TGTGCCAGCAGCTCCCTCCCACTAGGACTACTAGCGGATCAAGAGACCCAGTACTTC. Its translation: CASSSLPLGLLADQETQYF. Full variable domain (remainder filled in from reference TRBV11-3 and TRBJ2-5): EAGVVQSPRYKIIEKKQPVAFWCNPISGHNTLYWYLQNLGQGPELLIRYENEEAVDDSQLPKDRFSAERLKGVDSTLKIQPAELGDSAVYLCASSSLPLGLLADQETQYFGPGTRLLVL.